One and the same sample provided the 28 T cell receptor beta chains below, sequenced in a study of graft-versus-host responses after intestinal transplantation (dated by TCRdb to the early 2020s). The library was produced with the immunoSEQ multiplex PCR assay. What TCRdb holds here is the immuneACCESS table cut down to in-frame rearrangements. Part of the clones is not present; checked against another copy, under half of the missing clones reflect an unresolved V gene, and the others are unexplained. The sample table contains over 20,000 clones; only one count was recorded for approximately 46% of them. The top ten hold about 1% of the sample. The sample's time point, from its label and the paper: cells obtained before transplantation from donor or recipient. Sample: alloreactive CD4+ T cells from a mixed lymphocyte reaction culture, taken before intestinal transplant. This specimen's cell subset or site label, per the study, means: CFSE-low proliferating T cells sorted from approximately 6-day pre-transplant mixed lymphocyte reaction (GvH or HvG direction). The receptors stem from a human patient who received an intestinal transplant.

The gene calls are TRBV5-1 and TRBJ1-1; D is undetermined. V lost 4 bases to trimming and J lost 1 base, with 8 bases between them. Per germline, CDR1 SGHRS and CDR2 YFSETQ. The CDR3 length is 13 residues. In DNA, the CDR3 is TGCGCCAGCAGCGACCTAGGGAACACTGAAGCTTTCTTT. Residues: CASSDLGNTEAFF.

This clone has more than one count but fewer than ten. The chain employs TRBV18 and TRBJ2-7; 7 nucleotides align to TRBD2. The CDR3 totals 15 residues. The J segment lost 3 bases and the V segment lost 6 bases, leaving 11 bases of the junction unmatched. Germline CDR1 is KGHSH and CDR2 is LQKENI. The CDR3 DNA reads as TGTGCCAGCTCCAATACCCGGCCTAGCGGCTACGAGCAGTACTTC. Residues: CASSNTRPSGYEQYF.

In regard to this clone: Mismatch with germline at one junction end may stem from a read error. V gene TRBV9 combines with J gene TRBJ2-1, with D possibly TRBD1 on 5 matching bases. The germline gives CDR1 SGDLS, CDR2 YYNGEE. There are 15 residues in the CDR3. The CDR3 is CASSAQGLVNNEQFF. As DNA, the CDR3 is TGTGCCAGCAGCGCCCAGGGTTTGGTCAACAACGAGCAGTTCTTC.

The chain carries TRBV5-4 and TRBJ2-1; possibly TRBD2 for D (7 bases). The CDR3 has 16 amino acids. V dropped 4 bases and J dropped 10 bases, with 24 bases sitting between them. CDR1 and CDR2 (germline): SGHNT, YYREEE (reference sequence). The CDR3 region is CASSEKVGGPLGEQFF. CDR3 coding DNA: TGTGCCAGCAGCGAAAAGGTCGGGGGGCCCCTGGGGGAGCAGTTCTTC.

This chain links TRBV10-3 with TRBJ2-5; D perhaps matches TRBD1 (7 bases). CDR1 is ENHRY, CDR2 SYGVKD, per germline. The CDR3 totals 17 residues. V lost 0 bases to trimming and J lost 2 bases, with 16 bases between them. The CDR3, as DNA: TGTGCCATCAGTGAGTCGGTCGGGGGACAGCCTCAAGAGACCCAGTACTTC. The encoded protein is CAISESVGGQPQETQYF.

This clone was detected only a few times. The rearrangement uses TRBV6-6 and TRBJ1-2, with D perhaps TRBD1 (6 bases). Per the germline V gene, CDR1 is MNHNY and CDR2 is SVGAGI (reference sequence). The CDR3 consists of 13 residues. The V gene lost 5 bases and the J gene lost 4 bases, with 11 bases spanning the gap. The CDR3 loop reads CASSGQTFYGYTF. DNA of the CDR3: TGTGCCAGCAGTGGACAGACCTTCTATGGCTACACCTTC.

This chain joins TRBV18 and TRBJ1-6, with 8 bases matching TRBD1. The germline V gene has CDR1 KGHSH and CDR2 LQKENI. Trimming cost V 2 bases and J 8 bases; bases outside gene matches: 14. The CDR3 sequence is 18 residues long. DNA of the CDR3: TGTGCCAGCTCACCAAATGGGGCCTTAGGGACAGGTCATTCACCCCTCCACTTT. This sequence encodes CASSPNGALGTGHSPLHF.

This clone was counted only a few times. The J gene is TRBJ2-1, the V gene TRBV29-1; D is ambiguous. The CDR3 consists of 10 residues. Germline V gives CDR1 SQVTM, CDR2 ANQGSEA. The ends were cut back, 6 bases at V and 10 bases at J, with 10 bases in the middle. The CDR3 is CSVQVKEQFF. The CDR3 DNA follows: TGCAGCGTGCAGGTGAAGGAGCAGTTCTTC.

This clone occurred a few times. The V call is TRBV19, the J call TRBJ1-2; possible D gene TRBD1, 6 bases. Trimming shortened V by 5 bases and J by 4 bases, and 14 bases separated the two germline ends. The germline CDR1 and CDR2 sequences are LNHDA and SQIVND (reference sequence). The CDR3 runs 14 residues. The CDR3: CASSQMGTFYGYTF. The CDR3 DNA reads TGTGCCAGTAGTCAGATGGGGACATTCTATGGCTACACCTTC.

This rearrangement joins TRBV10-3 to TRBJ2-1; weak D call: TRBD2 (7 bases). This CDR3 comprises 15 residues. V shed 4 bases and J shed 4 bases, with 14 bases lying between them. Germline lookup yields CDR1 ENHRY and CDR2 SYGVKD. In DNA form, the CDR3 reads TGTGCCATCAGTGGGGGGGGCTCAGGGTACAATGAGCAGTTCTTC. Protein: CAISGGGSGYNEQFF.

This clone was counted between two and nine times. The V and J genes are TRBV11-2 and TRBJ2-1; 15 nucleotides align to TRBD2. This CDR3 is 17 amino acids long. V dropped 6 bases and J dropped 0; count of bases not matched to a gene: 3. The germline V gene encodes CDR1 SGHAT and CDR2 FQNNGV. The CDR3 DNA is TGTGCCAGCAGAGGACTAGCGGGGGGGCCCTCCTACAATGAGCAGTTCTTC. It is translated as CASRGLAGGPSYNEQFF. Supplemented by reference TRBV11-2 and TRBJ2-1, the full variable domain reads EAGVAQSPRYKIIEKRQSVAFWCNPISGHATLYWYQQILGQGPKLLIQFQNNGVVDDSQLPKDRFSAERLKGVDSTLKIQPAKLEDSAVYLCASRGLAGGPSYNEQFFGPGTRLTVL.

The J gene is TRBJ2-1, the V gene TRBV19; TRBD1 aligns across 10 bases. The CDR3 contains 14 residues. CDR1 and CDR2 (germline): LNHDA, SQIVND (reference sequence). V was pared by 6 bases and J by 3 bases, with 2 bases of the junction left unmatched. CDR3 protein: CASSGQGVYNEQFF. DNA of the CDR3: TGTGCCAGTAGCGGACAGGGGGTCTACAATGAGCAGTTCTTC.

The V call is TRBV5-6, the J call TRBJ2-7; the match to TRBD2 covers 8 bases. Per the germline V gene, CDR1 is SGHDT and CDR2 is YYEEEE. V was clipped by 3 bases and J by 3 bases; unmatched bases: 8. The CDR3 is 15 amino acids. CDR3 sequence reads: CASSWRGVLHYEQYF. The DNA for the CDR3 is TGTGCCAGCAGCTGGCGGGGGGTCCTACACTACGAGCAGTACTTC.

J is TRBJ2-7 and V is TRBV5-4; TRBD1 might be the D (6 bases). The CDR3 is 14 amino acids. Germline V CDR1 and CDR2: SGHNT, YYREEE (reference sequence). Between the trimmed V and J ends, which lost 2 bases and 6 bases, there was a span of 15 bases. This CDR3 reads CASSLIGGTGEQYF. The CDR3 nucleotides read TGTGCCAGCAGCTTAATAGGGGGAACGGGCGAGCAGTACTTC.

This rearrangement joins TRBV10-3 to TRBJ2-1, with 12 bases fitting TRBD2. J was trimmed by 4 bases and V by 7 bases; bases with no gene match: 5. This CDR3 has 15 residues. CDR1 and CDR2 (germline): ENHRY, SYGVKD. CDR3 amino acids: CAITKTSGGYNEQFF. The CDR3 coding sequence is TGTGCCATCACCAAGACTAGCGGGGGTTACAATGAGCAGTTCTTC.

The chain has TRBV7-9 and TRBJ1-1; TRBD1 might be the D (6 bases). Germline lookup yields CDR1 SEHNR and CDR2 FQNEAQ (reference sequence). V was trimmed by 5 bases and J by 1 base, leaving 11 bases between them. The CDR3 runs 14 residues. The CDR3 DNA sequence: TGTGCCAGCAGCGGCCGACAGGAGAACACTGAAGCTTTCTTT. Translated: CASSGRQENTEAFF.

CDR3 amino acids: CASSVGSGGDTQYF. CDR3 nucleotide sequence: TGTGCCAGCAGCGTAGGCTCGGGAGGGGATACGCAGTATTTT. The chain couples TRBV9 to TRBJ2-3; 8 nucleotides agree with TRBD2. Germline CDR1 reads SGDLS; CDR2 reads YYNGEE. The CDR3 loop spans 14 amino acids. V shed 0 bases, J shed 6 bases, and the junction held 3 bases outside the gene matches.

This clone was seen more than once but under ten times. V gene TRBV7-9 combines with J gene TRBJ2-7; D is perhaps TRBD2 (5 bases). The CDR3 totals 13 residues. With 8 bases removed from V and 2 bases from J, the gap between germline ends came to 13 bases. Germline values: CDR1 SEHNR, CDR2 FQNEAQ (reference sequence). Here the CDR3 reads CASGTGIAYEQYF. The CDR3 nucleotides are TGTGCCAGCGGAACCGGGATAGCCTACGAGCAGTACTTC.

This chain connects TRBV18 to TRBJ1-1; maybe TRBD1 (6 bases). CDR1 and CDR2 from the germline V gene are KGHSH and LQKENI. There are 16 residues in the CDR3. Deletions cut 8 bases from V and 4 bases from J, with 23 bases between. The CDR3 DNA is TGTGCCAGCACCACAGGGACCCCAAGCCTACCCACTGAAGCTTTCTTT. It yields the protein CASTTGTPSLPTEAFF. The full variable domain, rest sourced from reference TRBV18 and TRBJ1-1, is NAGVMQNPRHLVRRRGQEARLRCSPMKGHSHVYWYRQLPEEGLKFMVYLQKENIIDESGMPKERFSAEFPKEGPSILRIQQVVRGDSAAYFCASTTGTPSLPTEAFFGQGTRLTVV.

The CDR3 nucleotides read TGTGCCAGCAGCTTACTAGCGGGGGCCTACCAAGAGACCCAGTACTTC. This codes for CASSLLAGAYQETQYF. The chain carries TRBV7-9 and TRBJ2-5; 10 nucleotides line up with TRBD2. V trimming: 2 bases; J trimming: 0 bases; junction bases outside the gene matches: 3. CDR3 length: 16 residues. CDR1 is SEHNR and CDR2 is FQNEAQ in the germline V gene (reference sequence).

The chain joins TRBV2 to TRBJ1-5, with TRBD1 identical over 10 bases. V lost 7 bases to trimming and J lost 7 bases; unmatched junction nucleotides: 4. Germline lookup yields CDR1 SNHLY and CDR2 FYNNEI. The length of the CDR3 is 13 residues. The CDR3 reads CASTGTGVQPQHF. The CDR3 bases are TGTGCCAGCACCGGGACAGGGGTACAGCCCCAGCATTTT.

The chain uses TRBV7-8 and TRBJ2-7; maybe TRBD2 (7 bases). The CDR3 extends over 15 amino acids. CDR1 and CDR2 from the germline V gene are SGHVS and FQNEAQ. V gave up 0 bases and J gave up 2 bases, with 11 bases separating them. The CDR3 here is CASSLAGGPTYEQYF. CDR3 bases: TGTGCCAGCAGCTTAGCGGGGGGGCCTACCTACGAGCAGTACTTC.

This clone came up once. The CDR3 loop reads CASSLVAEQYF. The DNA of the CDR3 is TGTGCCAGCAGCTTAGTGGCCGAGCAGTACTTC. V gene TRBV7-6 combines with J gene TRBJ2-7; no clear D gene. Germline CDR1 and CDR2: SGHVS and FNYEAQ. V dropped 1 base and J dropped 6 bases, with 4 bases sitting between them. The CDR3 extends over 11 amino acids.

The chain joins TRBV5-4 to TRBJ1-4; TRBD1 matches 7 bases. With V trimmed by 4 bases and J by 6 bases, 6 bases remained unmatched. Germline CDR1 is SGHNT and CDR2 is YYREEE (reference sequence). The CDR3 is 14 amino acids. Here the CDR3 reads CASSQGGADEKLFF. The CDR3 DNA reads TGTGCCAGCAGCCAAGGGGGCGCGGATGAAAAACTGTTTTTT.

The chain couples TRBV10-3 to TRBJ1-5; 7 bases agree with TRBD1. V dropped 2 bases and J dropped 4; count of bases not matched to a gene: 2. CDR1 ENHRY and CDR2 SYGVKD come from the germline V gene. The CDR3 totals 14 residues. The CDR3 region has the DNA TGTGCCATCAGTGAGGGACAGGCAAATCAGCCCCAGCATTTT. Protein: CAISEGQANQPQHF.

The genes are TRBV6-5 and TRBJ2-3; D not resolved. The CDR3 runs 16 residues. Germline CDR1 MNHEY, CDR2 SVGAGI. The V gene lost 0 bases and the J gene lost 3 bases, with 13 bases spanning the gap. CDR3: CASSYSSQKRTDTQYF. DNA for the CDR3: TGTGCCAGCAGTTACTCGAGCCAGAAGAGGACAGATACGCAGTATTTT.

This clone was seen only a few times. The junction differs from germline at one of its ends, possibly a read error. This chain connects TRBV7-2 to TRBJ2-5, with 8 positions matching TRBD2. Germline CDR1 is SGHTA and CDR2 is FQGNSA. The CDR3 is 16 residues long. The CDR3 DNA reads TGTGCCAGCAGCTTAGTGTTCGGGGGGGGGCAAGCGACCCAGTACTTC. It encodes CASSLVFGGGQATQYF.

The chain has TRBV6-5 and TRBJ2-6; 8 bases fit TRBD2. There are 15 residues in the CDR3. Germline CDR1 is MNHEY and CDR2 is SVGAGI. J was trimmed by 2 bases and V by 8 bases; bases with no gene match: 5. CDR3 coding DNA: TGTGCCAGCCGGGGGGGTTTGCCTGGGGCCAACGTCCTGACTTTC. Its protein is CASRGGLPGANVLTF.